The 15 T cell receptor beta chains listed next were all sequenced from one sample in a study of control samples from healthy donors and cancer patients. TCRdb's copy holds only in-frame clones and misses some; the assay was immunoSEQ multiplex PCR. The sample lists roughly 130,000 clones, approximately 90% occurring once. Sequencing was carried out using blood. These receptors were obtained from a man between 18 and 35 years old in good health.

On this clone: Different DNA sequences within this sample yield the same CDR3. The DNA for the CDR3 is TGTGCCAGCAGCTACGGACAGGCCCGTCGTAATCCTTACGAGCAGTACTTC. Amino acid sequence: CASSYGQARRNPYEQYF. This chain links TRBV7-8 with TRBJ2-7; 7 positions match TRBD1. Germline loops: CDR1 SGHVS, CDR2 FQNEAQ. CDR3 length equals 17 residues. V was pared by 4 bases and J by 4 bases, with 16 bases of the junction left unmatched.

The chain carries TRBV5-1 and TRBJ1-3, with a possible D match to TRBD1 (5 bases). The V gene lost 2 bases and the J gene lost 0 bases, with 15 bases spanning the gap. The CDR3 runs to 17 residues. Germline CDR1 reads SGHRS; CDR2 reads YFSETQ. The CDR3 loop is CASSLFDSKFSGNTIYF. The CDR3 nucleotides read TGCGCCAGCAGCTTATTTGACAGCAAGTTCTCTGGAAACACCATATATTTT.

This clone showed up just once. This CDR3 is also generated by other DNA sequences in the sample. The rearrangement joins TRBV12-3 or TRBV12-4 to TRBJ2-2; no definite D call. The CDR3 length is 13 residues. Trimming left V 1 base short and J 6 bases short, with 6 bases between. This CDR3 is CASSLVGAGELFF. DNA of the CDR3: TGTGCCAGCAGTTTAGTTGGGGCCGGGGAGCTGTTTTTT.

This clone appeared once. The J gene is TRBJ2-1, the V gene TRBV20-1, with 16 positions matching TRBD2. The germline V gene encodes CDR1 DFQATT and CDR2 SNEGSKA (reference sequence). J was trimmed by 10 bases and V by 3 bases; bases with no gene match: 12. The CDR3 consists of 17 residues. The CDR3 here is CSASPAFGTSGGAEQFF. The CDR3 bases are TGCAGTGCTAGTCCGGCGTTTGGGACTAGCGGGGGGGCCGAGCAGTTCTTC.

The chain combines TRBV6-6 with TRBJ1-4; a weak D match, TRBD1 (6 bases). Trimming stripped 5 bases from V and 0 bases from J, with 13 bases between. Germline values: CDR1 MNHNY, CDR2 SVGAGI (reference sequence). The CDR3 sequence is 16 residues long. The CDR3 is CASSTDRGATNEKLFF. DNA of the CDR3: TGTGCCAGCAGTACGGACAGAGGTGCAACTAATGAAAAACTGTTTTTT.

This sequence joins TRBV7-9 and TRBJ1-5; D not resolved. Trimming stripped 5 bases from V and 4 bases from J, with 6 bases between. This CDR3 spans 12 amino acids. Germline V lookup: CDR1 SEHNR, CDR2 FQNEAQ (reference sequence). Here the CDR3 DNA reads TGTGCCAGCAGCCCAGTTAATCAGCCCCAGCATTTT. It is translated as CASSPVNQPQHF.

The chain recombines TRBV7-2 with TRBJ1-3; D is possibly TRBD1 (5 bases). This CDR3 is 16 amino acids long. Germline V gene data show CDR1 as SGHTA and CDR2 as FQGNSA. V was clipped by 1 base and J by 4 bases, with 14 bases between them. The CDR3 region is CASSLVVRGDGNTIYF. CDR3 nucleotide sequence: TGTGCCAGCAGCTTAGTCGTCCGGGGGGACGGAAACACCATATATTTT.

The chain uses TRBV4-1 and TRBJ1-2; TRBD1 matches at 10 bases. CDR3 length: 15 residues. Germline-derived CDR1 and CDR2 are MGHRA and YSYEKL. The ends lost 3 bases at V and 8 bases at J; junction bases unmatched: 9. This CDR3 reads CASSHAGQGLKGYTF. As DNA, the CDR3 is TGCGCCAGCAGCCACGCGGGACAGGGGCTTAAAGGCTACACCTTC.

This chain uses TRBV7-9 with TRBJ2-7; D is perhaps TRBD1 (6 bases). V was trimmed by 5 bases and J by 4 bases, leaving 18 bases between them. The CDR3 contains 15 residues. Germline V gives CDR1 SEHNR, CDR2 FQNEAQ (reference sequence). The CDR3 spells CASSLMAGRGYEQYF. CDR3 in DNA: TGTGCCAGCAGCCTGATGGCGGGCAGGGGATACGAGCAGTACTTC.

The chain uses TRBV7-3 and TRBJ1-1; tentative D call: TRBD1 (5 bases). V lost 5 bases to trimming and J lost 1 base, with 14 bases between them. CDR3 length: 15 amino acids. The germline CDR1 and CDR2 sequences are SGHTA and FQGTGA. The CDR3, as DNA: TGTGCCAGCAGCCCGTTCAGGGACCCGAACACTGAAGCTTTCTTT. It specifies CASSPFRDPNTEAFF.

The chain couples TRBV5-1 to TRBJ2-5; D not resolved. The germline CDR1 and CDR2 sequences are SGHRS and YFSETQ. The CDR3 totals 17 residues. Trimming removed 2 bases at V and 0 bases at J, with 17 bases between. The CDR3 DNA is TGCGCCAGCAGCTTCACGGACGTCTACTTGTACCAAGAGACCCAGTACTTC. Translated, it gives CASSFTDVYLYQETQYF.

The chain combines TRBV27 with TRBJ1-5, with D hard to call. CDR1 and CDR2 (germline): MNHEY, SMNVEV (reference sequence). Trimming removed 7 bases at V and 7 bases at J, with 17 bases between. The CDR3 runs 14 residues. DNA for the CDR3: TGTGCCAGCAAAATTGGACGAGGAGACCAGCCCCAGCATTTT. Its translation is CASKIGRGDQPQHF.

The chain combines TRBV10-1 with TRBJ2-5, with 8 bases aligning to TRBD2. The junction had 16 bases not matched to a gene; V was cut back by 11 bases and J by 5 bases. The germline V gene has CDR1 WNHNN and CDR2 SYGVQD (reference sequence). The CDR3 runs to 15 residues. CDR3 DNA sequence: TGCGCCTCCAGTCGGGGGGGAGACTCTGAGGAGACCCAGTACTTC. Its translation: CASSRGGDSEETQYF.

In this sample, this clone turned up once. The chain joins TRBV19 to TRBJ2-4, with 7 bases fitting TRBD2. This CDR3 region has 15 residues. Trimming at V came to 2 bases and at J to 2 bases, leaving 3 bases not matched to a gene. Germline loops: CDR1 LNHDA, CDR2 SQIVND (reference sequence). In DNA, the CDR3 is TGTGCCAGTAGTATATCGCGGGGGACCAAAAACATTCAGTACTTC. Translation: CASSISRGTKNIQYF.

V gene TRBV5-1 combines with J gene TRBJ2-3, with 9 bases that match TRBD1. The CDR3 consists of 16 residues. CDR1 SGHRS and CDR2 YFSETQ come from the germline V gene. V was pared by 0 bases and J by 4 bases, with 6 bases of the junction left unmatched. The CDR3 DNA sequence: TGCGCCAGCAGCTTGGTGTCGGGACAGGGTTCAGATACGCAGTATTTT. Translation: CASSLVSGQGSDTQYF.